The next 21 T cell receptor beta chains were all read from a single sample in a study of CD8 T cells in ankylosing spondylitis. One entry per CDR3 protein results from TCRdb running MiXCR on the 5' RACE reads. The top ten clones hold roughly 0.9% of a sample with 450,000 or so distinct CDR3 sequences, 25% to 30% of them seen once. No cognate antigen is known for these TCRs. Study results and limitations: A TCR beta motif of fewer than ten highly homologous variants seemed to mark ankylosing spondylitis blood.

Sequencing input: blood, either unsorted or a sorted T cell fraction (not recorded which). All receptors come from a male donor with ankylosing spondylitis.

The V and J genes are TRBV7-2 and TRBJ2-7, with a weak D call TRBD2 (7 bases). The CDR3 covers 16 residues. V lost 0 bases, J lost 0 bases, and 12 bases lay in between. In germline, CDR1 is SGHTA, CDR2 FQGNSA. CDR3 region: CASSLAQGTTSYEQYF. The CDR3 coding sequence is TGTGCCAGCAGCTTAGCGCAGGGGACTACCTCCTACGAGCAGTACTTC.

This chain links TRBV10-3 with TRBJ2-7; 7 positions agree with TRBD1. V lost 4 bases, J lost 2 bases, and 8 bases stayed unmatched. Germline loops: CDR1 ENHRY, CDR2 SYGVKD. This CDR3 contains 15 residues. The CDR3 loop reads CAISARTGQTYEQYF. The CDR3 DNA reads TGTGCCATCAGTGCTCGGACAGGACAGACCTACGAGCAGTACTTC.

J is TRBJ1-1 and V is TRBV3-1; D perhaps matches TRBD1 (5 bases). The CDR3 runs to 15 residues. CDR1 is LGHDT and CDR2 is YNNKEL in the germline V gene (reference sequence). Trimming cost V 0 bases and J 1 base, with 9 bases left between them. Written as DNA, the CDR3 is TGTGCCAGCAGCCAAGATTGGGGGGAGAACACTGAAGCTTTCTTT. This translates into CASSQDWGENTEAFF.

This clonotype has just one count. The V gene is TRBV29-1, the J gene TRBJ2-5; the match to TRBD1 covers 8 bases. The CDR3 totals 17 residues. V lost 5 bases, J lost 2 bases, and 16 bases stayed unmatched. The germline V gene encodes CDR1 SQVTM and CDR2 ANQGSEA. CDR3 nucleotides: TGCAGCGTTAAGCTGTCCTGGACAGGGCTAATTCAAGAGACCCAGTACTTC. Its translation is CSVKLSWTGLIQETQYF.

The rearrangement uses TRBV29-1 and TRBJ2-5; perhaps TRBD2 as D (7 bases). The CDR3 is made up of 15 amino acids. The germline gives CDR1 SQVTM, CDR2 ANQGSEA. V dropped 2 bases and J dropped 5 bases, with 18 bases sitting between them. The CDR3 region is CSVEKAGTRLETQYF. The CDR3 nucleotides are TGCAGCGTTGAAAAAGCGGGGACACGTTTGGAGACCCAGTACTTC. Drawing the rest from reference TRBV29-1 and TRBJ2-5, the complete variable domain is SAVISQKPSRDICQRGTSLTIQCQVDSQVTMMFWYRQQPGQSLTLIATANQGSEATYESGFVIDKFPISRPNLTFSTLTVSNMSPEDSSIYLCSVEKAGTRLETQYFGPGTRLLVL.

The chain joins TRBV20-1 to TRBJ1-1; D is ambiguous. V lost 2 bases and J lost 6, with 22 bases in between. The germline gives CDR1 DFQATT, CDR2 SNEGSKA (reference sequence). The CDR3 runs 16 residues. CDR3 bases: TGCAGTGCTAGACCCCGGGCGCAGGCTCGGAATCCTGAAGCTTTCTTT. This encodes CSARPRAQARNPEAFF.

This clonotype was seen ten or more times. The chain has TRBV10-3 and TRBJ2-1; no clear D gene. Trimming shortened V by 0 bases and J by 2 bases, and 5 bases separated the two germline ends. The CDR3 extends over 14 amino acids. CDR1 and CDR2 from the germline V gene are ENHRY and SYGVKD. CDR3 sequence (DNA): TGTGCCATCAGTGAGTCCCCAGCCTACAATGAGCAGTTCTTC. Translating it yields CAISESPAYNEQFF.

This clonotype occurred a few times. This chain links TRBV27 with TRBJ2-1; tentative D call: TRBD2 (6 bases). The germline gives CDR1 MNHEY, CDR2 SMNVEV (reference sequence). The CDR3 consists of 16 residues. V dropped 6 bases and J dropped 2 bases, with 17 bases sitting between them. CDR3 sequence reads: CASRRTSGGAYNEQFF. The CDR3, as DNA: TGTGCCAGCAGAAGGACGAGCGGAGGGGCCTACAATGAGCAGTTCTTC.

This clonotype appeared a few times. The chain links TRBV20-1 to TRBJ2-7; TRBD2 matches 13 bases. Losses at the gene ends were 5 bases for V and 0 bases for J; bases not matched to a gene: 4. Germline CDR1 DFQATT, CDR2 SNEGSKA (reference sequence). This CDR3 comprises 15 residues. The CDR3 coding sequence is TGCAGTGCTGGGACTAGCGGGGACAGCTCCTACGAGCAGTACTTC. Translation gives CSAGTSGDSSYEQYF.

CDR3 residues: CASSPRTGKAEAFF. CDR3 in DNA: TGTGCCAGCAGTCCCAGGACAGGGAAGGCTGAAGCTTTCTTT. This chain uses TRBV6-1 with TRBJ1-1, with 8 bases that match TRBD1. There are 14 residues in the CDR3. Germline-derived CDR1 and CDR2 are MNHNS and SASEGT. J was trimmed by 6 bases and V by 5 bases; bases with no gene match: 8.

The table lists this clonotype with a few counts. The chain uses TRBV20-1 and TRBJ2-1; TRBD2 agrees at 11 bases. V trimming: 2 bases; J trimming: 6 bases; junction bases outside the gene matches: 9. CDR1 and CDR2 (germline): DFQATT, SNEGSKA (reference sequence). The CDR3 runs 16 residues. CDR3 bases: TGCAGTGCTAGATGGTTACTAGCGGGGGAGGGCAATGAGCAGTTCTTC. Its protein product is CSARWLLAGEGNEQFF.

This clonotype was found a few times. The genes are TRBV7-9 and TRBJ2-7; 7 nucleotides line up with TRBD1. V lost 2 bases to trimming and J lost 7 bases; unmatched junction nucleotides: 11. Germline V gene sequence: CDR1 SEHNR, CDR2 FQNEAQ (reference sequence). CDR3 length: 15 residues. CDR3: CASSLTQGNLREQYF. CDR3 DNA: TGTGCCAGCAGCTTAACACAGGGGAACCTACGAGAGCAGTACTTC.

The CDR3 DNA follows: TGCAGCGTTGAAGGCGTCTCGAGGTACCCCCCAGATACGCAGTATTTT. As protein: CSVEGVSRYPPDTQYF. The chain uses TRBV29-1 and TRBJ2-3; D is undetermined. CDR3 length: 16 residues. Trimming stripped 1 base from V and 4 bases from J, with 18 bases between. Germline CDR1 is SQVTM and CDR2 is ANQGSEA.

The rearrangement links TRBV20-1 to TRBJ2-1; tentatively, D is TRBD1 (6 bases). CDR1 is DFQATT, CDR2 SNEGSKA, per germline (reference sequence). The CDR3 consists of 14 residues. V was clipped by 5 bases and J by 3 bases, with 14 bases between them. In DNA, the CDR3 is TGCAGTGCTCTCACCCGGGACAACTACAATGAGCAGTTCTTC. It yields the protein CSALTRDNYNEQFF.

A few counts support this clonotype. This chain joins TRBV20-1 and TRBJ2-7; unclear D gene. CDR1 and CDR2 from the germline V gene are DFQATT and SNEGSKA (reference sequence). The CDR3 covers 13 residues. The V and J ends lost 5 bases and 3 bases respectively, with 14 bases between them. The CDR3 here is CSAPRRNFYEQYF. CDR3 DNA: TGCAGTGCTCCCCGACGTAATTTCTACGAGCAGTACTTC.

This clonotype was seen only a few times. The gene calls are TRBV25-1 and TRBJ2-2; 8 nucleotides align to TRBD2. V gave up 5 bases and J gave up 1 base; unmatched junction bases: 6. The CDR3 consists of 16 residues. Germline lookup yields CDR1 MGHDK and CDR2 SYGVNS. The CDR3 coding sequence is TGTGCCAGCAGTACGGTAGCGGGACAGAACACCGGGGAGCTGTTTTTT. As protein: CASSTVAGQNTGELFF.

The chain's CDR3 is CASSPQPGSGNTIYF. DNA for the CDR3: TGTGCCAGCAGCCCACAGCCAGGGTCTGGAAACACCATATATTTT. This chain uses TRBV9 with TRBJ1-3; TRBD1 might be the D (5 bases). Germline loops: CDR1 SGDLS, CDR2 YYNGEE. The CDR3 has 15 amino acids. The V end was cut by 4 bases, the J end by 1 base, with 12 bases between.

The gene calls are TRBV20-1 and TRBJ1-5; D remains ambiguous. The CDR3 has 13 residues. Trimming left V 1 base short and J 3 bases short, with 7 bases between. In germline, CDR1 is DFQATT, CDR2 SNEGSKA (reference sequence). The CDR3 spells CSARAGFNQPQHF. The CDR3 nucleotides are TGCAGTGCTAGAGCCGGGTTCAATCAGCCCCAGCATTTT.

This clonotype occurred a few times. This chain connects TRBV24-1 to TRBJ2-1; D uncertain. CDR3 size: 16 residues. V lost 3 bases to trimming and J lost 6 bases, with 17 bases between them. Germline CDR1 KGHDR, CDR2 SFDVKD. The CDR3 loop reads CATSDADVSAGNEQFF. CDR3 nucleotides: TGTGCCACCAGTGATGCAGACGTTTCCGCCGGCAATGAGCAGTTCTTC.

This clonotype was detected a few times. CDR3: CAYASSVYNEQFF. The CDR3 nucleotides read TGTGCCTATGCGTCTAGCGTATACAATGAGCAGTTCTTC. The chain joins TRBV7-9 to TRBJ2-1, with D tentatively TRBD2 (6 bases). Germline CDR1 is SEHNR and CDR2 is FQNEAQ (reference sequence). The CDR3 has 13 amino acids. V was cut by 11 bases and J by 4 bases, with 15 bases left in between.

The rearrangement uses TRBV19 and TRBJ1-3; D is perhaps TRBD1 (6 bases). The V end was cut by 8 bases, the J end by 2 bases, with 13 bases between. The CDR3 runs 14 residues. Per germline, CDR1 LNHDA and CDR2 SQIVND (reference sequence). CDR3 sequence: CASSQGSTGNTIYF. CDR3 coding DNA: TGTGCCAGTTCGCAGGGGAGCACTGGAAACACCATATATTTT.